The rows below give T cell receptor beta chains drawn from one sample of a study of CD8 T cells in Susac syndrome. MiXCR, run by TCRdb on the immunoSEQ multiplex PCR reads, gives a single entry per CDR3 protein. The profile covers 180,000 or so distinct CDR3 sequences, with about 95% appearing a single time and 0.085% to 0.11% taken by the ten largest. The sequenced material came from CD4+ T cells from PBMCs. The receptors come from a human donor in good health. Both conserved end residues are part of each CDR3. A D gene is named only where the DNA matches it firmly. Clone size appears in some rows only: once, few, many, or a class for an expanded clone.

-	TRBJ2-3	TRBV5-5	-	CASSLGMSADTQYF	TGTGCCAGCAGCTTGGGAATGTCGGCAGATACGCAGTATTTT
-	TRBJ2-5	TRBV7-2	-	CASRRQAISQETQYF	TGTGCCAGCAGAAGACAAGCCATAAGTCAAGAGACCCAGTACTTC
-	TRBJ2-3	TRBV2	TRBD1	CASSWDSRTDTQYF	TGTGCCAGCAGCTGGGACAGCCGCACAGATACGCAGTATTTT
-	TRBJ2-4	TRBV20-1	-	CSARLLAGGTDIQYF	TGCAGTGCTCGACTGCTAGCGGGTGGGACAGACATTCAGTACTTC
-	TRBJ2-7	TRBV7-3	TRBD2	CASSLGTSGSFQYF	TGTGCCAGCAGCTTGGGGACTAGCGGGAGCTTTCAGTACTTC
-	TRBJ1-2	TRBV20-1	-	CSDRDRGYGYTF	TGCAGTGATCGGGACCGCGGCTATGGCTACACCTTC
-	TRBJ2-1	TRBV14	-	CASSPPGGVSLPYNEQFF	TGTGCCAGCAGCCCCCCGGGTGGGGTCAGTTTACCCTACAATGAGCAGTTCTTC
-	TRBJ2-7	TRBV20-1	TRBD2	CSATTSGVRSSYEQYF	TGCAGTGCCACAACTAGCGGGGTAAGGAGCTCCTACGAGCAGTACTTC
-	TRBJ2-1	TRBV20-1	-	CSARGNSGQFF	TGCAGTGCTAGGGGCAACTCCGGGCAGTTCTTC
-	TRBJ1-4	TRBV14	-	CASSQEGGTANEKLFF	TGTGCCAGCAGCCAAGAAGGGGGAACGGCTAATGAAAAACTGTTTTTT
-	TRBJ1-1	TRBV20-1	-	CSASGDSMNTEAFF	TGCAGTGCTAGTGGTGATAGTATGAACACTGAAGCTTTCTTT
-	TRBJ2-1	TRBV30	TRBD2	CAWSPGTSGLPWEFF	TGTGCCTGGAGCCCCGGGACTAGCGGACTCCCATGGGAGTTCTTC
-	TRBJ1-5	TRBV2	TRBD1	CASLRGRWGNQPQHF	TGTGCCAGCCTCAGGGGGCGCTGGGGCAATCAGCCCCAGCATTTT
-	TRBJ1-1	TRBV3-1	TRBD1	CASRGQGTGTEAFF	TGTGCCAGCCGAGGACAGGGCACAGGCACTGAAGCTTTCTTT
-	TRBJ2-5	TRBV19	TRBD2	CASTSGGGQETQYF	TGTGCCAGTACCTCGGGAGGGGGGCAAGAGACCCAGTACTTC
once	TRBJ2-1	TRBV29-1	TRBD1	CSVEDSRTGPLSRSYNEQFF	TGCAGCGTTGAAGATAGCCGGACAGGGCCCTTAAGTCGCTCCTACAATGAGCAGTTCTTC
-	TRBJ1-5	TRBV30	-	CAWSVAPSFNQPQHF	TGTGCCTGGAGTGTAGCCCCCAGCTTTAATCAGCCCCAGCATTTT
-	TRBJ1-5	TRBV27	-	CASSLDRNSNQPQHF	TGTGCCAGCAGCCTCGACAGGAATAGCAATCAGCCCCAGCATTTT
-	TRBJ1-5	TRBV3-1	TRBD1	CASSQGRTGLRTQHF	TGTGCCAGCAGCCAAGGTAGGACAGGGCTCAGGACCCAGCATTTT
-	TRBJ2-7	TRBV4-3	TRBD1	CASSQTGQGVHEQYF	TGCGCCAGCAGCCAGACGGGACAGGGTGTCCACGAGCAGTACTTC
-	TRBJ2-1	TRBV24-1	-	CATSVAFYNEQFF	TGTGCCACCAGTGTCGCCTTCTACAATGAGCAGTTCTTC
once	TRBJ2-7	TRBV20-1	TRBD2	CSASTVRGLATYEQYF	TGCAGTGCTAGTACCGTAAGGGGACTAGCCACCTACGAGCAGTACTTC
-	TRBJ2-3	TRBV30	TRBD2	CAWRMAGVGTQYF	TGTGCCTGGAGAATGGCGGGAGTTGGTACGCAGTATTTT
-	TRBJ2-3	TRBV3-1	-	CASSLRGARDTQYF	TGTGCCAGCAGCCTTCGAGGGGCTAGGGATACGCAGTATTTT
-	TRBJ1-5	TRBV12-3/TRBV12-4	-	CASSSSGVHQPQHF	TGTGCCAGCAGTTCGTCAGGAGTTCATCAGCCCCAGCATTTT
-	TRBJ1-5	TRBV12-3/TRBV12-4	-	CASSLARNQPQHF	TGTGCCAGCAGTTTGGCGCGGAATCAGCCCCAGCATTTT
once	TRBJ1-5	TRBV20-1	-	CSASIAPGPQHF	TGCAGTGCTAGTATTGCGCCCGGGCCCCAGCATTTT
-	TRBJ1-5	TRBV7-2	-	CASSQRSLSNQPQHF	TGTGCCAGCAGCCAGAGGTCATTGAGCAATCAGCCCCAGCATTTT
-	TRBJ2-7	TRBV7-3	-	CASSYDLSYEQYF	TGTGCCAGCAGCTACGACCTCTCCTACGAGCAGTACTTC
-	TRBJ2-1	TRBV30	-	CAWSVTPYNEQFF	TGTGCCTGGAGTGTTACCCCGTACAATGAGCAGTTCTTC